Here is one TCR beta chain with its context. This record comes from a study of blood T cell repertoires in COVID-19. Profiled with immunoSEQ multiplex PCR; TCRdb holds only in-frame clones, not every one. The sample lists 46,000 or so clones; 80% to 90% were seen once. Germline trimming cut 0 bases from V and 11 bases from J; bases unmatched to any gene: 8. Germline values: CDR1 KGHSH, CDR2 LQKENI. This CDR3 has 14 amino acids. The sequence came from an elderly woman with COVID-19, enrolled during active disease. The specimen sequenced was peripheral blood. The rearrangement uses TRBV18 and TRBJ1-1; TRBD1 aligns across 8 bases. CDR3 DNA sequence: TGTGCCAGCTCACCACCGCGGCAGGGGGCCTCCGCTTTCTTT. Its translation is CASSPPRQGASAFF.